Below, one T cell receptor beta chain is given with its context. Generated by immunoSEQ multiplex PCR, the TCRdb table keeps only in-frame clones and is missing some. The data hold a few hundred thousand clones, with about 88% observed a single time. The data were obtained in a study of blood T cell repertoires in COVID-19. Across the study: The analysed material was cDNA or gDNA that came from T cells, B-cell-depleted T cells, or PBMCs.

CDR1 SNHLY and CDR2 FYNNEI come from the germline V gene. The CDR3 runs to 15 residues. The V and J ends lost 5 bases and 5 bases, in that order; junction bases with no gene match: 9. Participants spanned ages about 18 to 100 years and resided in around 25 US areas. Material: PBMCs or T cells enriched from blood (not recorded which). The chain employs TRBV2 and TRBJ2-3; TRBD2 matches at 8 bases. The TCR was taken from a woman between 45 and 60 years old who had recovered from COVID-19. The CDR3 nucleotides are TGTGCCAGCAGTTACTTGCGGGAGGTTGGAGATACGCAGTATTTT. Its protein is CASSYLREVGDTQYF.